This section outlines one T cell receptor beta chain sequence together with its context. Its antigen is as yet unknown. The sample belongs to a study of shared clonotypes between healthy human individuals. Findings of the study overall: The sharing of 5% to 5.5% of naive CD4 clonotypes was seen across a handful of donors.

The CDR3 covers 14 residues. Germline V gives CDR1 ENHRY, CDR2 SYGVKD. V was shortened by 8 bases and J by 3 bases, with 17 bases between the two germline ends. This table comes from immunoSEQ multiplex PCR, and its TCRdb copy is limited to in-frame clones, with some not included. The sample yields around 1,000,000 clones, 70% to 85% seen once. Study donors comprised healthy, HIV-negative adults devoid of recent acute infection or vaccination. The sequence came from a man younger than 35 in good health. Some clones in this sample may be carry-over from other donors' samples. The V gene is TRBV10-3, the J gene TRBJ2-7; a weak D match, TRBD2 (5 bases). Specimen: memory CD4+ T cells from PBMCs. Specified subset: CD45RA-negative fraction. The CDR3 spells CAIGGGSVGYEQYF. CDR3 DNA sequence: TGTGCCATCGGCGGAGGCAGCGTAGGCTACGAGCAGTACTTC.